The rows below give T cell receptor beta chains drawn from one sample of a study of vaccination and CD4 T cells after COVID-19. No antigen is known for these receptors. TCRdb reprocessed the PCR reads via MiXCR and lists one record per CDR3 protein. This table holds 10,000 or so distinct CDR3 sequences, over 50% found once. Input material: CD4+ T cells from blood, cultured in vitro. The source is a human donor who had recovered from COVID-19. Both conserved end residues are part of each CDR3. The D gene is left open where the match is weak. Clone size is not always given. Where it is, it says once, few, many or a class for expanded clones.

size	V	J	D	DNA	CDR3
-	TRBV6-1	TRBJ2-1	-	TGTGCCAGCAGTGTCCGGACGGATAACAATGAGCAGTTCTTC	CASSVRTDNNEQFF
-	TRBV29-1	TRBJ2-7	-	TGCAGCGTAAATCGGGGCTACGAGCAGTACTTC	CSVNRGYEQYF
few	TRBV18	TRBJ1-2	-	TGTGCCAGCTCACGGTCCGACACCTATGGCTACACCTTC	CASSRSDTYGYTF
-	TRBV6-5	TRBJ1-1	-	TGTACCAGCAGTTACCCCCGACAGAGGGGAAATGGCGGTGAAGCTTTCTTT	CTSSYPRQRGNGGEAFF
once	TRBV6-5	TRBJ2-7	TRBD1	TGTGCCAGCAGTTACTCGATAACGTACGGGACAGGGGGTTTCGAGCAGTACTTC	CASSYSITYGTGGFEQYF
-	TRBV20-1	TRBJ1-5	TRBD1	TGCAGTGCTAGGGCTGGACAGGTGGAGAATCAGCCCCAGCATTTT	CSARAGQVENQPQHF
-	TRBV19	TRBJ1-5	-	TGTGCCAGTAGTATAGGTAACACCGAATACAATCAGCCCCAGCATTTT	CASSIGNTEYNQPQHF
-	TRBV21-1	TRBJ2-7	-	TGTGCCACCCCACCACAGGGGAGAACCTACGAGCAGTACTTC	CATPPQGRTYEQYF
few	TRBV6-1	TRBJ1-1	-	TGTGCCAGCAGGGATTGGACAGTCGGGACTGAAGCTTTCTTT	CASRDWTVGTEAFF
-	TRBV15	TRBJ1-1	-	TGTGCCACCAGCAGAGATCCACGGAACACTGAAGCTTTCTTT	CATSRDPRNTEAFF
-	TRBV18	TRBJ1-5	-	TGTGCCAGCTCACCTAATAGCAATCAGCCCCAGCATTTT	CASSPNSNQPQHF
few	TRBV20-1	TRBJ2-3	-	TGCAGTGCTAGAACTTCCACAGATACGCAGTATTTT	CSARTSTDTQYF
-	TRBV2	TRBJ2-7	-	TGTGCCAGCAGTGAGGGTCCCTCGTTCGAGCAGTACTTC	CASSEGPSFEQYF
-	TRBV30	TRBJ2-7	-	TGTGCCTGGAGTGTCGGGGGTCCCGTCTACGAGCAGTACTTC	CAWSVGGPVYEQYF
few	TRBV7-9	TRBJ1-1	TRBD1	TGTGCCAGCAGCTTATTTCAGGGGGGGACTGAAGCTTTCTTT	CASSLFQGGTEAFF
few	TRBV15	TRBJ1-2	-	TGTGCCACCAGCAGAGACAGGAACTATGGCTACACCTTC	CATSRDRNYGYTF
once	TRBV20-1	TRBJ2-7	TRBD1	TGCAGTGCTAGGGGACAGAAGGGGTCCCCCTACGAGCAGTACTTC	CSARGQKGSPYEQYF
-	TRBV21-1	TRBJ2-7	-	TGTGCCGGGACGGTTCCGGGACATCTCTACGAGCAGTACTTC	CAGTVPGHLYEQYF
few	TRBV11-3	TRBJ1-2	-	TGTGCCAGCAGCTTAGCCGGGGGGCGCGGAGGCTACACCTTC	CASSLAGGRGGYTF
-	TRBV30	TRBJ2-2	TRBD1	TGTGCCTGGAGTCTATGGACAGGCAACACCGGGGAGCTGTTTTTT	CAWSLWTGNTGELFF
few	TRBV20-1	TRBJ1-5	TRBD1	TGCAGTTCCAGGGGGGACGGCAATCAGCCCCAGCATTTT	CSSRGDGNQPQHF
-	TRBV20-1	TRBJ2-3	TRBD2	TGCAGTGCTAGACGGACTAGCGGGGGGGCCGGTGGAGATACGCAGTATTTT	CSARRTSGGAGGDTQYF
-	TRBV20-1	TRBJ1-2	-	TGCAGTGCTAGAGATACGCGGGATCGTGGCTACACCTTC	CSARDTRDRGYTF
-	TRBV27	TRBJ2-7	-	TGTGCCAGCCTGGGCGGGACCCCCTACGAGCAGTACTTC	CASLGGTPYEQYF
once	TRBV4-3	TRBJ2-3	TRBD2	TGCGCCAGCAGCCAAGACGGCGGGGGGGCAGATACGCAGTATTTT	CASSQDGGGADTQYF
-	TRBV19	TRBJ2-3	-	TGTGCCTCCCGACCGGATCCGGGTACAGATACGCAGTATTTT	CASRPDPGTDTQYF
once	TRBV2	TRBJ2-1	-	TGTGCCAGCAGTGAACGGTTAGCGTCTGAGCAGTTCTTC	CASSERLASEQFF
-	TRBV19	TRBJ1-1	TRBD1	TGTGCCAGTAGTCCGTCCGCGGGACAGGGAGGCACTGAAGCTTTCTTT	CASSPSAGQGGTEAFF
-	TRBV20-1	TRBJ2-3	-	TGCAGTGCTAGAGATACCACCCGTGGGCGTACGCAGTATTTT	CSARDTTRGRTQYF
-	TRBV20-1	TRBJ2-5	-	TGCAGTGCTCCGCAAAAGGGGGGCCCGTGGGAGACCCAGTACTTC	CSAPQKGGPWETQYF
few	TRBV28	TRBJ2-2	-	TGTGCCAGCACACTCAGCAATCCCGGGGAGCTGTTTTTT	CASTLSNPGELFF